Below, one TCR beta chain is given with its context. Its antigen is not known. V lost 4 bases, J lost 6 bases, and 18 bases lay in between. This CDR3 comprises 15 residues. Germline CDR1 and CDR2: MGHRA and YSYEKL. The source of the sample is a study of a mutant IDH1 vaccine in newly diagnosed glioma. TCRdb's copy holds only in-frame clones and misses some; the assay was immunoSEQ multiplex PCR. Altogether 25,000 to 30,000 clones are present, 75% to 90% being singletons, with the ten largest covering about 3.1%. Time point of the sample: week 5, during vaccination. In the vaccine, a single dose held 300 ug of the mutant IDH1 20-mer peptide, along with topical imiquimod.

The input for sequencing was peripheral blood mononuclear cells (PBMCs), taken from a glioma patient whose treatment included an IDH1 peptide vaccine. The clonotype comes from a woman aged 40 to 50 with glioma. Some clones in this sample may be carry-over from other donors' samples. The V and J genes are TRBV4-1 and TRBJ1-2; D is possibly TRBD1 (6 bases). CDR3: CASSPPEVGDNGYTF. In DNA, the CDR3 is TGCGCCAGCAGCCCCCCCGAGGTGGGGGACAATGGCTACACCTTC.